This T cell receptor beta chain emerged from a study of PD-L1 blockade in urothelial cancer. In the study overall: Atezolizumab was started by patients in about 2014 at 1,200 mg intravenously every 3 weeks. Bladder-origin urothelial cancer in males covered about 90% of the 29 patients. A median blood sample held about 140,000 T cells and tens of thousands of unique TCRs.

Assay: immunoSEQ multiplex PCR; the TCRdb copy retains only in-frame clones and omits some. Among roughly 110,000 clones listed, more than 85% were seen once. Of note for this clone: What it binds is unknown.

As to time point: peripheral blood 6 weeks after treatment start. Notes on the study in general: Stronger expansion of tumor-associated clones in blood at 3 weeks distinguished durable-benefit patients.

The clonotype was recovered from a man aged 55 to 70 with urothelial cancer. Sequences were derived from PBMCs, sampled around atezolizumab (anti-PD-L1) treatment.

The CDR3 protein is CASSLPGHSPLHF. DNA for the CDR3: TGTGCCAGCAGCTTACCAGGGCATTCACCCCTCCACTTT. The chain combines TRBV7-2 with TRBJ1-6; perhaps TRBD1 as D (5 bases). Germline values: CDR1 SGHTA, CDR2 FQGNSA. V lost 2 bases, J lost 8 bases, and 7 bases lay in between. The CDR3 loop spans 13 amino acids.